Following are 30 T cell receptor beta chains from one sample sequenced in a study of blood T cell repertoires in COVID-19. Clones were sequenced by immunoSEQ multiplex PCR, and TCRdb holds only the in-frame ones, with some missing. The sample carries 150,000 to 200,000 clones, roughly 90% recorded once. The sequenced sample consisted of peripheral blood. The receptor set was obtained from a man between 60 and 70 years old with acute or convalescent COVID-19.

The rearrangement links TRBV29-1 to TRBJ1-2; TRBD1 aligns across 7 bases. Looked up from germline, CDR1 is SQVTM and CDR2 is ANQGSEA. The CDR3 covers 12 residues. V was pared by 3 bases and J by 7 bases, with 5 bases of the junction left unmatched. CDR3 sequence: CSVDNYRGGYTF. The CDR3 coding sequence is TGCAGCGTTGACAATTACAGGGGTGGCTACACCTTC.

The V call is TRBV9, the J call TRBJ2-7; TRBD2 might be the D (6 bases). Trimming took off 4 bases at V and 3 bases at J, with 14 bases between the two ends. Germline V gives CDR1 SGDLS, CDR2 YYNGEE. The CDR3 has 14 amino acids. CDR3 region: CASSSDYGSYEQYF. CDR3 DNA sequence: TGTGCCAGCAGCTCCGACTACGGGAGCTACGAGCAGTACTTC.

This chain joins TRBV5-1 and TRBJ2-7; D possibly corresponds to TRBD1 (6 bases). V was cut by 5 bases and J by 2 bases, with 20 bases left in between. The length of the CDR3 is 16 residues. The germline gives CDR1 SGHRS, CDR2 YFSETQ. CDR3 bases: TGCGCCAGCAGGGTAAGGGGGAGCACCCGTCCCTACGAGCAGTACGTC. This gives the protein CASRVRGSTRPYEQYV.

The chain carries TRBV5-1 and TRBJ1-2, with D possibly being TRBD1 (6 bases). The V gene lost 4 bases and the J gene lost 2 bases, with 12 bases spanning the gap. The CDR3 covers 14 residues. Germline V gene lookup returns CDR1 SGHRS and CDR2 YFSETQ. The CDR3 sequence is CASSTEGQNYGYTF. CDR3 DNA: TGCGCCAGCAGCACAGAGGGACAAAACTATGGCTACACCTTC.

This clone was counted many times. The genes are TRBV9 and TRBJ2-5; weak D call: TRBD2 (7 bases). V lost 4 bases and J 2 bases, leaving 18 bases between the germline ends. The CDR3 consists of 16 residues. Germline CDR1 reads SGDLS; CDR2 reads YYNGEE. CDR3 loop: CASSPSGGGVQETQYF. The CDR3 region has the DNA TGTGCCAGCAGCCCGTCCGGAGGGGGGGTTCAAGAGACCCAGTACTTC.

This CDR3 is CASSFTPPRFQETQYF. CDR3 nucleotide sequence: TGTGCCAGCAGTTTTACCCCCCCGCGCTTCCAAGAGACCCAGTACTTC. The chain joins TRBV27 to TRBJ2-5; no firm D call. This CDR3 is 16 amino acids long. The V gene lost 3 bases and the J gene lost 1 base, with 15 bases spanning the gap. Germline CDR1 reads MNHEY; CDR2 reads SMNVEV (reference sequence).

V gene TRBV4-3 combines with J gene TRBJ2-3, with D possibly matching TRBD1 (6 bases). Per germline, CDR1 LGHNA and CDR2 YSLEER. The CDR3 is made up of 15 amino acids. V lost 3 bases to trimming and J lost 0 bases, with 10 bases between them. CDR3 nucleotide sequence: TGCGCCAGCAGCCAGGCGACAGGAAGCACAGATACGCAGTATTTT. This sequence encodes CASSQATGSTDTQYF.

This clone was found once. J is TRBJ1-4 and V is TRBV30; possible D gene TRBD1, 5 bases. The CDR3 length is 11 residues. The germline CDR1 and CDR2 sequences are GTSNPN and SVGIG (reference sequence). The V end lost 5 bases, the J end lost 10 bases, and 11 bases lay between the germline ends. The chain's CDR3 is CAWGRGGKLFF. In DNA form, the CDR3 reads TGTGCCTGGGGCCGGGGGGGAAAACTGTTTTTT.

This chain connects TRBV18 to TRBJ1-5; 8 bases align to TRBD1. The germline V gene has CDR1 KGHSH and CDR2 LQKENI. CDR3 length: 15 residues. After removal of 3 bases from V and 2 bases from J, the junction contained 3 bases not matched to a gene. Here the CDR3 reads CASSPTGVGNQPQHF. CDR3 bases: TGTGCCAGCTCACCGACAGGGGTAGGCAATCAGCCCCAGCATTTT.

J is TRBJ1-2 and V is TRBV19; tentatively, D is TRBD1 (5 bases). The ends were cut back, 1 base at V and 3 bases at J, with 12 bases in the middle. This CDR3 contains 15 residues. Per germline, CDR1 LNHDA and CDR2 SQIVND (reference sequence). The CDR3 DNA is TGTGCCAGTAGTATAGGCGTAGGGGCGGACTATGGCTACACCTTC. Its translation is CASSIGVGADYGYTF.

The V gene is TRBV5-1, the J gene TRBJ2-3; 7 bases are shared with TRBD1. The germline CDR1 and CDR2 sequences are SGHRS and YFSETQ. V trimming: 0 bases; J trimming: 0 bases; junction bases outside the gene matches: 1. The CDR3 has 15 amino acids. CDR3 in DNA: TGCGCCAGCAGCTTGGGGGGACAGAGCACAGATACGCAGTATTTT. Residues: CASSLGGQSTDTQYF.

The chain carries TRBV6-5 and TRBJ1-2, with D hard to call. V dropped 8 bases and J dropped 6 bases, with 13 bases sitting between them. The CDR3 has 12 amino acids. Looked up from germline, CDR1 is MNHEY and CDR2 is SVGAGI. CDR3 residues: CASGSRGNGYTF. In nucleotides, the CDR3 is TGTGCCAGCGGGAGTAGAGGGAATGGCTACACCTTC.

This chain connects TRBV6-5 to TRBJ1-5; unclear D gene. The germline V gene has CDR1 MNHEY and CDR2 SVGAGI. The CDR3 sequence is 12 residues long. V gave up 5 bases and J gave up 4 bases, with 6 bases separating them. The DNA of the CDR3 is TGTGCCAGCAGTCCCCTGAATCAGCCCCAGCATTTT. Its translation is CASSPLNQPQHF.

The chain joins TRBV2 to TRBJ2-3; no clear D. V shed 2 bases and J shed 5 bases, with 8 bases lying between them. Germline V gene data show CDR1 as SNHLY and CDR2 as FYNNEI. This CDR3 comprises 13 residues. CDR3 residues: CASSESNRDTQYF. Written as DNA, the CDR3 is TGTGCCAGCAGTGAAAGCAACAGAGATACGCAGTATTTT.

V usage is TRBV12-5 and J usage is TRBJ2-2; 8 bases map to TRBD1. CDR1 and CDR2 (germline): LGHNT, FRNRAP. The CDR3 length is 15 residues. Unmatched junction bases numbered 2, after V lost 1 base and J lost 4 bases. In nucleotides, the CDR3 is TGTGCTAGTGGTTTGGACAGGGGGATCACCGGGGAGCTGTTTTTT. This translates into CASGLDRGITGELFF.

The chain carries TRBV6-2 or TRBV6-3 and TRBJ1-6; D might be TRBD1 (6 bases). This CDR3 spans 15 amino acids. The germline CDR1 and CDR2 sequences are MNHEY and SVGEGT. V dropped 5 bases and J dropped 7 bases, with 15 bases sitting between them. The CDR3 region is CASSGSSGENSPLHF. For the CDR3, the DNA is TGTGCCAGCAGTGGGTCATCAGGGGAAAATTCACCCCTCCACTTT.

This chain joins TRBV6-6 and TRBJ1-5; weak D call: TRBD1 (5 bases). Looked up from germline, CDR1 is MNHNY and CDR2 is SVGAGI (reference sequence). The CDR3 is 16 residues long. V dropped 5 bases and J dropped 3 bases, with 17 bases sitting between them. The CDR3 DNA is TGTGCCAGCAGTCGAACGGGGGTCCATCACAATCAGCCCCAGCATTTT. Its translation: CASSRTGVHHNQPQHF.

The chain links TRBV19 to TRBJ1-1, with TRBD1 matching 7 bases. This CDR3 has 16 amino acids. Germline CDR1 is LNHDA and CDR2 is SQIVND (reference sequence). V lost 6 bases to trimming and J lost 0 bases; unmatched junction nucleotides: 10. The CDR3 DNA sequence: TGTGCCAGTAGAATTGGGGACAGAGGAGTGAACACTGAAGCTTTCTTT. Translation gives CASRIGDRGVNTEAFF.

The chain uses TRBV29-1 and TRBJ2-1; D perhaps matches TRBD2 (5 bases). The germline V gene encodes CDR1 SQVTM and CDR2 ANQGSEA. Trimming shortened V by 4 bases and J by 0 bases, and 16 bases separated the two germline ends. CDR3 length: 16 residues. The CDR3 bases are TGCAGCGTTGTCCCCCAGCGGACCATCTCCTACAATGAGCAGTTCTTC. It codes for CSVVPQRTISYNEQFF.

The chain combines TRBV2 with TRBJ2-2, with 12 positions matching TRBD2. V dropped 5 bases and J dropped 6; count of bases not matched to a gene: 1. Per the germline V gene, CDR1 is SNHLY and CDR2 is FYNNEI. This CDR3 comprises 14 residues. CDR3 sequence (DNA): TGTGCCAGCAGTAGACTAGCGGGAGCCGGGGAGCTGTTTTTT. It encodes CASSRLAGAGELFF. Full variable domain (outside the CDR3, taken from reference TRBV2 and TRBJ2-2): EPEVTQTPSHQVTQMGQEVILRCVPISNHLYFYWYRQILGQKVEFLVSFYNNEISEKSEIFDDQFSVERPDGSNFTLKIRSTKLEDSAMYFCASSRLAGAGELFFGEGSRLTVL.

This chain connects TRBV5-1 to TRBJ1-1; TRBD1 might be the D (5 bases). This CDR3 is built from 15 residues. Germline lookup yields CDR1 SGHRS and CDR2 YFSETQ. Deletions cut 4 bases from V and 1 base from J, with 14 bases between. CDR3 DNA sequence: TGCGCCAGCAGCAAGGCGGGGACTCCGAACACTGAAGCTTTCTTT. Translated, it gives CASSKAGTPNTEAFF.

The chain has TRBV11-3 and TRBJ1-4; 8 bases align to TRBD1. Trimming cost V 2 bases and J 8 bases; bases outside gene matches: 10. CDR1 and CDR2 (germline): SGHNT, YENEEA. The CDR3 covers 16 residues. The CDR3 DNA reads as TGTGCCAGCAGCTTAAGTTTGGCAGGGGGCTCCGAAAAACTGTTTTTT. Translation gives CASSLSLAGGSEKLFF.

J is TRBJ1-1 and V is TRBV11-3; TRBD1 matches 9 bases. J lost 1 base, V lost 5 bases, and 2 bases had no gene match. Germline V gene data show CDR1 as SGHNT and CDR2 as YENEEA. CDR3 length: 14 amino acids. The CDR3 nucleotides read TGTGCCAGCAGCCACAGGGGGCGGAACACTGAAGCTTTCTTT. Protein product: CASSHRGRNTEAFF.

The chain links TRBV5-1 to TRBJ1-1, with a weak D call TRBD1 (5 bases). The V end was cut by 3 bases, the J end by 9 bases, with 15 bases between. The germline V gene has CDR1 SGHRS and CDR2 YFSETQ. The CDR3 runs 13 residues. The CDR3, as DNA: TGCGCCAGCAGCTCCAGGGAAAGAGGAAAAGCTTTCTTT. Translating gives CASSSRERGKAFF.

The chain has TRBV7-3 and TRBJ2-7; TRBD2 might be the D (6 bases). Germline-derived CDR1 and CDR2 are SGHTA and FQGTGA. The CDR3 sequence is 16 residues long. Trimming took off 0 bases at V and 1 base at J, with 13 bases between the two ends. CDR3 protein: CASSLTLSGFSYEQYF. Written as DNA, the CDR3 is TGTGCCAGCAGCTTAACGCTCAGCGGGTTTTCCTACGAGCAGTACTTC.

J is TRBJ2-2 and V is TRBV9; 11 bases fit TRBD1. V was pared by 3 bases and J by 6 bases, with 4 bases of the junction left unmatched. This CDR3 is 15 amino acids long. CDR1 and CDR2 from the germline V gene are SGDLS and YYNGEE. The DNA of the CDR3 is TGTGCCAGCAGCGGGGACAGGGGGGAAGCCGGGGAGCTGTTTTTT. It yields the protein CASSGDRGEAGELFF.

V and J are TRBV12-3 or TRBV12-4 and TRBJ1-2; D call uncertain. V was trimmed by 4 bases and J by 3 bases, leaving 6 bases between them. The CDR3 has 12 residues. CDR3 in DNA: TGTGCCAGCAGTTATAATGACTATGGCTACACCTTC. Amino acids: CASSYNDYGYTF.

CDR3 loop: CASSHQGLAREQYF. In DNA form, the CDR3 reads TGTGCCAGCAGTCACCAGGGACTCGCCAGGGAGCAGTACTTC. The chain has TRBV3-1 (or the pseudogene TRBV3-2) and TRBJ2-7; D is perhaps TRBD2 (6 bases). The CDR3 spans 14 residues. CDR1 and CDR2 from the germline V gene are LGHDT and YNNKEL (reference sequence). Trimming pared 6 bases from V and 7 bases from J, leaving 19 bases between.

This chain joins TRBV4-2 and TRBJ1-1; D possibly corresponds to TRBD1 (5 bases). Trimming pared 2 bases from V and 3 bases from J, leaving 13 bases between. The CDR3 extends over 15 amino acids. From germline, CDR1 is LGHNA and CDR2 YNFKEQ. This chain's CDR3 is CASSQWSGSDTEAFF. The CDR3 nucleotides are TGTGCCAGCAGCCAATGGTCAGGGTCGGACACTGAAGCTTTCTTT.

The chain is built from TRBV5-1 and TRBJ2-1; the D gene is possibly TRBD2 (6 bases). Deletions cut 2 bases from V and 8 bases from J, with 14 bases between. The germline V gene has CDR1 SGHRS and CDR2 YFSETQ. This CDR3 region has 14 residues. CDR3 bases: TGCGCCAGCAGCTTAGCGGGTCTAGTCGATGAGCAGTTCTTC. This gives the protein CASSLAGLVDEQFF.